The 20 T cell receptor beta chains below come from one sample, sequenced in a study of cytomegalovirus exposure and HLA in healthy donors. Primers for the PCR totalled 60 Vbeta and 13 Jbeta. TCRdb keeps only in-frame clones here, not all; method: immunoSEQ multiplex PCR. The sample records 180,000 or so clones, around 86% being singletons. Sequencing was carried out using PBMCs. The receptors here all came from a woman between 50 and 59 years old in good health and CMV-seropositive.

The chain recombines TRBV7-9 with TRBJ2-5, with 10 positions matching TRBD1. CDR3 length equals 15 residues. With V trimmed by 5 bases and J by 12 bases, 15 bases remained unmatched. CDR1 and CDR2 from the germline V gene are SEHNR and FQNEAQ (reference sequence). For the CDR3, the DNA is TGTGCCAGCAGCCGAGCCGGGACAGGGGTGCCCCCAGAGTACTTC. It codes for CASSRAGTGVPPEYF.

The chain uses TRBV28 and TRBJ1-4, with D tentatively TRBD1 (5 bases). The CDR3 sequence is 14 residues long. V lost 6 bases and J 6 bases, leaving 14 bases between the germline ends. Germline V gene data show CDR1 as MDHEN and CDR2 as SYDVKM. The CDR3 region has the DNA TGTGCCAGCAGCGAAACGGGGGTGCATGAAAAACTGTTTTTT. Translation gives CASSETGVHEKLFF.

The CDR3 DNA reads as TGTGCCAGCCGACCCCTAGAGAGCACAGATACGCAGTATTTT. Protein product: CASRPLESTDTQYF. This chain joins TRBV2 and TRBJ2-3; D gene uncertain. V was shortened by 8 bases and J by 0 bases, with 12 bases between the two germline ends. Germline V gene data show CDR1 as SNHLY and CDR2 as FYNNEI. The CDR3 is 14 residues long. The full variable domain, with the rest looked up from reference TRBV2 and TRBJ2-3, is EPEVTQTPSHQVTQMGQEVILRCVPISNHLYFYWYRQILGQKVEFLVSFYNNEISEKSEIFDDQFSVERPDGSNFTLKIRSTKLEDSAMYFCASRPLESTDTQYFGPGTRLTVL.

The CDR3 reads CASSFRVNEQFF. CDR3 DNA sequence: TGTGCCAGCAGTTTCAGGGTAAATGAGCAGTTCTTC. J is TRBJ2-1 and V is TRBV11-2, with a tentative D call TRBD1 (5 bases). CDR1 is SGHAT and CDR2 is FQNNGV in the germline V gene. V gave up 6 bases and J gave up 7 bases, with 10 bases separating them. This CDR3 region has 12 residues.

Details on this clone: The identical CDR3 is also encoded by other nucleotide sequences in the sample. The rearrangement uses TRBV25-1 and TRBJ1-2; D call uncertain. The CDR3 length is 14 residues. The V end was cut by 2 bases, the J end by 2 bases, with 9 bases between. Germline assignment: CDR1 MGHDK and CDR2 SYGVNS. Here the CDR3 DNA reads TGTGCCAGCAGTGAAGCGACTGAGAACTATGGCTACACCTTC. Translation gives CASSEATENYGYTF.

The chain has TRBV9 and TRBJ2-3; TRBD2 might be the D (6 bases). The germline V gene has CDR1 SGDLS and CDR2 YYNGEE. This CDR3 is built from 15 residues. V shed 3 bases and J shed 4 bases, with 15 bases lying between them. CDR3 nucleotide sequence: TGTGCCAGCAGCGCCCCCGGGGGTACAGCAGATACGCAGTATTTT. Translating gives CASSAPGGTADTQYF.

This clone has just one count. The rearrangement joins TRBV10-1 to TRBJ2-1; D is possibly TRBD2 (5 bases). The germline V and J ends were trimmed by 10 bases and 0 bases, with 13 bases remaining between them. CDR1 and CDR2 from the germline V gene are WNHNN and SYGVQD (reference sequence). This CDR3 is built from 14 residues. The CDR3 coding sequence is TGCGCCACCTCCCCGGGGAGCTCCTACAATGAGCAGTTCTTC. Protein sequence: CATSPGSSYNEQFF.

The rearrangement joins TRBV7-3 to TRBJ1-1, with TRBD1 matching over 10 bases. There are 14 residues in the CDR3. V lost 5 bases, J lost 4 bases, and 4 bases stayed unmatched. Germline V gene data show CDR1 as SGHTA and CDR2 as FQGTGA. This CDR3 is CASSRQGAPTEAFF. The CDR3 DNA reads as TGTGCCAGCAGCCGACAGGGGGCGCCCACTGAAGCTTTCTTT.

The chain employs TRBV7-6 and TRBJ2-3; D is possibly TRBD2 (6 bases). There are 15 residues in the CDR3. V was clipped by 0 bases and J by 2 bases, with 9 bases between them. Germline loops: CDR1 SGHVS, CDR2 FNYEAQ. The DNA for the CDR3 is TGTGCCAGCAGCTTAGCGGGAGGCGACACAGATACGCAGTATTTT. It yields the protein CASSLAGGDTDTQYF. The entire variable domain, with the rest obtained from reference TRBV7-6 and TRBJ2-3, is as follows: GAGVSQSPRYKVTKRGQDVALRCDPISGHVSLYWYRQALGQGPEFLTYFNYEAQQDKSGLPNDRFSAERPEGSISTLTIQRTEQRDSAMYRCASSLAGGDTDTQYFGPGTRLTVL.

The chain uses TRBV7-9 and TRBJ1-4, with 8 nucleotides matching TRBD1. The V and J ends lost 0 bases and 10 bases, in that order; junction bases with no gene match: 7. This CDR3 has 15 residues. Germline-derived CDR1 and CDR2 are SEHNR and FQNEAQ (reference sequence). The CDR3 DNA reads as TGTGCCAGCAGCTTAGCGATAGGACAGGGCGGAAAACTGTTTTTT. Its translation is CASSLAIGQGGKLFF. The variable domain in full, with the rest retrieved from reference TRBV7-9 and TRBJ1-4, is DTGVSQNPRHKITKRGQNVTFRCDPISEHNRLYWYRQTLGQGPEFLTYFQNEAQLEKSRLLSDRFSAERPKGSFSTLEIQRTEQGDSAMYLCASSLAIGQGGKLFFGSGTQLSVL.

CDR3 sequence (DNA): TGTGCCAGCAGCTTAGGGACTAGCGGGGGTGGGACCCAGTACTTC. As protein: CASSLGTSGGGTQYF. The J gene is TRBJ2-5, the V gene TRBV7-8, with 13 positions matching TRBD2. Germline lookup yields CDR1 SGHVS and CDR2 FQNEAQ. The CDR3 has 15 residues. V trimming: 1 base; J trimming: 7 bases; junction bases outside the gene matches: 3. The full variable domain, with the rest looked up from reference TRBV7-8 and TRBJ2-5, is GAGVSQSPRYKVAKRGQDVALRCDPISGHVSLFWYQQALGQGPEFLTYFQNEAQLDKSGLPSDRFFAERPEGSVSTLKIQRTQQEDSAVYLCASSLGTSGGGTQYFGPGTRLLVL.

The chain employs TRBV28 and TRBJ1-3; perhaps TRBD1 as D (5 bases). Trimming removed 9 bases from V and 4 bases from J, with 13 bases in between. CDR1 is MDHEN, CDR2 SYDVKM, per germline. The CDR3 runs to 13 residues. In DNA form, the CDR3 reads TGTGCCAGTTCCAGCGGGGCAGGAAACACCATATATTTT. Its protein product is CASSSGAGNTIYF.

V is TRBV11-2 and J is TRBJ2-7, with TRBD1 as a possible D gene (5 bases). The germline V gene has CDR1 SGHAT and CDR2 FQNNGV. V gave up 1 base and J gave up 5 bases, with 9 bases separating them. There are 13 residues in the CDR3. As DNA, the CDR3 is TGTGCCAGCAGCTTAGGACAGAATAACGAGCAGTACTTC. It translates to CASSLGQNNEQYF.

The gene calls are TRBV28 and TRBJ2-2, with 7 bases matching TRBD2. The CDR3 spans 13 residues. With 6 bases clipped from V and 6 bases from J, the junction kept 4 bases outside the gene matches. Looked up from germline, CDR1 is MDHEN and CDR2 is SYDVKM. This chain's CDR3 is CASSTTSAGELFF. The DNA for the CDR3 is TGTGCCAGCAGCACAACTAGCGCCGGGGAGCTGTTTTTT.

The V gene is TRBV2, the J gene TRBJ2-1; D unresolved. With 1 base removed from V and 7 bases from J, the gap between germline ends came to 5 bases. CDR1 and CDR2 from the germline V gene are SNHLY and FYNNEI. This CDR3 region has 12 residues. In DNA, the CDR3 is TGTGCCAGCAGTGAAGGAGGAAATGAGCAGTTCTTC. The encoded protein is CASSEGGNEQFF. The whole variable domain, filled in from reference TRBV2 and TRBJ2-1, reads EPEVTQTPSHQVTQMGQEVILRCVPISNHLYFYWYRQILGQKVEFLVSFYNNEISEKSEIFDDQFSVERPDGSNFTLKIRSTKLEDSAMYFCASSEGGNEQFFGPGTRLTVL.

The J gene is TRBJ2-7, the V gene TRBV7-2, with 11 bases identical to TRBD1. The CDR3 length is 15 residues. J was trimmed by 0 bases and V by 5 bases; bases with no gene match: 3. Germline V gene lookup returns CDR1 SGHTA and CDR2 FQGNSA. CDR3 DNA: TGTGCCAGCAGCCGCGGACAGGGGGCCTCCTACGAGCAGTACTTC. This encodes CASSRGQGASYEQYF.

The chain is built from TRBV5-1 and TRBJ2-7; TRBD1 matches 8 bases. Germline CDR1 is SGHRS and CDR2 is YFSETQ. V dropped 4 bases and J dropped 3; count of bases not matched to a gene: 6. This CDR3 spans 14 amino acids. The DNA of the CDR3 is TGCGCCAGCAGCCAGGACAGGGACCTCTACGAGCAGTACTTC. Its translation: CASSQDRDLYEQYF.

This clone was recorded a few times. V usage is TRBV19 and J usage is TRBJ1-3; D not certain. This CDR3 has 17 residues. V lost 5 bases, J lost 1 base, and 18 bases lay in between. Looked up from germline, CDR1 is LNHDA and CDR2 is SQIVND (reference sequence). DNA for the CDR3: TGTGCCAGTAGTGTTCTTTTTGGCAGGTCTTCTGGAAACACCATATATTTT. Protein: CASSVLFGRSSGNTIYF.

The V call is TRBV6-5, the J call TRBJ2-5; tentatively, D is TRBD1 (6 bases). The V gene's germline CDR1 is MNHEY and CDR2 SVGAGI. Trimming took 6 bases from V and 2 from J, leaving 16 bases between them. The CDR3 length is 15 residues. In nucleotides, the CDR3 is TGTGCCAGCAGCGCCTCCGCAGGGGTTCAAGAGACCCAGTACTTC. This sequence encodes CASSASAGVQETQYF.

The V and J genes are TRBV19 and TRBJ1-5; 7 positions match TRBD1. The CDR3 has 17 amino acids. J was trimmed by 3 bases and V by 5 bases; bases with no gene match: 13. Germline V lookup: CDR1 LNHDA, CDR2 SQIVND (reference sequence). The CDR3 sequence is CASSPWRTGVVNQPQHF. CDR3 bases: TGTGCCAGTAGTCCCTGGAGAACAGGGGTGGTCAATCAGCCCCAGCATTTT. The full variable domain, in which reference TRBV19 and TRBJ1-5 provide the parts outside the CDR3, is DGGITQSPKYLFRKEGQNVTLSCEQNLNHDAMYWYRQDPGQGLRLIYYSQIVNDFQKGDIAEGYSVSREKKESFPLTVTSAQKNPTAFYLCASSPWRTGVVNQPQHFGDGTRLSIL.